This TCR beta chain originates from a study of T cells in tuberculosis. Overall study: CD1B tetramers identified T cells specific for mycobacterial lipid GMM.

From germline, CDR1 is MNHEY and CDR2 SMNVEV (reference sequence). V was clipped by 5 bases and J by 4 bases; unmatched bases: 6. The CDR3 contains 14 residues. After thawing and overnight rest, PBMC were stained with GMM-loaded CD1B tetramer, viability dye and anti-CD3 for sorting. CD1B tetramers were loaded with Rhodococcus equi-derived C32 glucose monomycolate. Assay used: immunoSEQ multiplex PCR; TCRdb lists only in-frame clones, some missing. The table includes roughly 60,000 clones, around 86% detected once. The chain uses TRBV27 and TRBJ1-1; 8 nucleotides align to TRBD1. The sample was CD1b-GMM tetramer-negative cells sorted from PBMCs. This clonotype was obtained from an adult woman with latent tuberculosis. For the CDR3, the DNA is TGTGCCAGCAGTCGAACAGGGGGAGGCACTGAAGCTTTCTTT. As protein: CASSRTGGGTEAFF.